Listed here are 21 T cell receptor beta chains from one sample, sequenced in a study of cytomegalovirus exposure and HLA in healthy donors (dated by TCRdb to 2016 to 2017). The library was built by means of the immunoSEQ multiplex PCR assay. The multiplex PCR relied on a mix of 60 forward primers for TCR Vbeta segments and 13 reverse primers for TCR Jbeta segments. TCRdb obtained this table from immuneACCESS and retained in-frame rearrangements with V and J assigned. These tables miss some clones; where compared with another copy, unresolved V genes account for less than half of the shortfall, and the remainder is unexplained. A total of around 130,000 clones appear in this sample, about four fifths of them only once. The top ten hold 0.6% to 0.7% of the sample. The sample comprised PBMCs. The source is a man aged 18 to 29 in good health and CMV-seronegative.

The chain links TRBV19 to TRBJ1-1, with D possibly matching TRBD1 (5 bases). This CDR3 contains 14 residues. The V gene's germline CDR1 is LNHDA and CDR2 SQIVND (reference sequence). The CDR3 is CACCDPGTVTEAFF. DNA for the CDR3: TGTGCATGCTGTGACCCGGGGACTGTCACTGAAGCTTTCTTT. Based on the CDR3 plus reference TRBV19 and TRBJ1-1, the full variable domain is DGGITQSPKYLFRKEGQNVTLSCEQNLNHDAMYWYRQDPGQGLRLIYYSQIVNDFQKGDIAEGYSVSREKKESFPLTVTSAQKNPTAFYLCACCDPGTVTEAFFGQGTRLTVV.

V is TRBV2 and J is TRBJ2-1; perhaps TRBD2 as D (6 bases). This CDR3 contains 15 residues. Germline-derived CDR1 and CDR2 are SNHLY and FYNNEI. Trimming removed 3 bases at V and 0 bases at J, with 9 bases between. The CDR3 sequence is CASSDRGSSYNEQFF. In DNA, the CDR3 is TGTGCCAGCAGTGATCGGGGGTCCTCCTACAATGAGCAGTTCTTC.

The genes are TRBV28 and TRBJ2-5; the D gene is possibly TRBD2 (5 bases). CDR3 size: 16 residues. The germline V gene encodes CDR1 MDHEN and CDR2 SYDVKM. Deletions cut 3 bases from V and 5 bases from J, with 19 bases between. In DNA form, the CDR3 reads TGTGCCAGCAGTTTCGTTTCGGGGAGTACTGGGGAGACCCAGTACTTC. Amino acid sequence: CASSFVSGSTGETQYF.

The chain combines TRBV2 with TRBJ2-7; tentatively, D is TRBD2 (6 bases). The germline gives CDR1 SNHLY, CDR2 FYNNEI. Trimming took off 3 bases at V and 2 bases at J, with 8 bases between the two ends. The CDR3 has 13 amino acids. CDR3 region: CASSEGRPYEQYF. The DNA of the CDR3 is TGTGCCAGCAGTGAGGGGAGGCCCTACGAGCAGTACTTC.

CDR3 sequence reads: CASRRGMTSDTGELFF. CDR3 DNA: TGTGCCAGCAGGCGAGGGATGACTTCGGACACCGGGGAGCTGTTTTTT. The genes are TRBV6-6 and TRBJ2-2; a possible D gene is TRBD2 (5 bases). This CDR3 is 16 amino acids long. Per germline, CDR1 MNHNY and CDR2 SVGAGI (reference sequence). The V end was cut by 6 bases, the J end by 3 bases, with 17 bases between.

CDR3 DNA sequence: TGTGCTAGTGGTTTGATGAAAGGGAGCACTGAAGCTTTCTTT. It yields the protein CASGLMKGSTEAFF. This chain uses TRBV12-5 with TRBJ1-1; D remains unclear. CDR3 length equals 14 residues. Per germline, CDR1 LGHNT and CDR2 FRNRAP. The V and J ends lost 2 bases and 4 bases respectively, with 11 bases between them.

This chain uses TRBV23-1 with TRBJ1-2; D call uncertain. TRBV23-1 is an ORF, with its function uncertain. CDR3 length equals 17 residues. Trimming shortened V by 1 base and J by 8 bases, and 23 bases separated the two germline ends. The CDR3 is CASSQFTFENPIAGYTF. In DNA, the CDR3 is TGCGCCAGCAGTCAATTTACCTTTGAAAACCCTATTGCCGGCTACACCTTC.

The genes are TRBV5-1 and TRBJ1-2; D is perhaps TRBD1 (5 bases). V lost 2 bases to trimming and J lost 7 bases, with 12 bases between them. There are 13 residues in the CDR3. From germline, CDR1 is SGHRS and CDR2 YFSETQ. This CDR3 reads CASSFPGVAGYTF. Here the CDR3 DNA reads TGCGCCAGCAGCTTCCCGGGGGTGGCTGGCTACACCTTC.

This clone was picked up one time. The rearrangement joins TRBV6-6 to TRBJ2-1; the match to TRBD2 covers 16 bases. After removal of 8 bases from V and 7 bases from J, the junction contained 5 bases not matched to a gene. Germline CDR1 and CDR2: MNHNY and SVGAGI (reference sequence). The CDR3 is 15 residues long. The CDR3 DNA is TGTGCCAGCGGGACTAGCGGGGGGGCCGGAAATGAGCAGTTCTTC. Its protein is CASGTSGGAGNEQFF.

This clone was counted a few times. V and J are TRBV7-9 and TRBJ1-1, with unresolved D. This CDR3 contains 13 residues. Per the germline V gene, CDR1 is SEHNR and CDR2 is FQNEAQ (reference sequence). Trimming left V 1 base short and J 10 bases short, with 13 bases between. CDR3 DNA: TGTGCCAGCAGCTTAGTACCCTCCGAGGGAGCTTTCTTT. It is translated as CASSLVPSEGAFF.

The J gene is TRBJ2-1, the V gene TRBV29-1; D perhaps matches TRBD1 (6 bases). Germline V gives CDR1 SQVTM, CDR2 ANQGSEA. V was pared by 3 bases and J by 8 bases, with 26 bases between. This CDR3 has 17 residues. Written as DNA, the CDR3 is TGCAGCGTTGAGGGCAGGGGTGGTGGTATTATTGAATATGAGCAGTTCTTC. This codes for CSVEGRGGGIIEYEQFF.

This chain uses TRBV5-6 with TRBJ2-5, with 9 bases matching TRBD1. Trimming at V came to 5 bases and at J to 1 base, leaving 15 bases not matched to a gene. Germline CDR1 SGHDT, CDR2 YYEEEE. This CDR3 comprises 18 residues. CDR3: CASSYLFSGTGSQETQYF. The CDR3, as DNA: TGTGCCAGCAGTTACTTGTTTTCCGGGACAGGGTCCCAAGAGACCCAGTACTTC.

The chain uses TRBV9 and TRBJ2-1, with 8 bases fitting TRBD2. CDR3 length equals 14 residues. Trimming removed 1 base from V and 8 bases from J; junction bases left unmatched: 5. Germline loops: CDR1 SGDLS, CDR2 YYNGEE. The CDR3 region has the DNA TGTGCCAGCAGCGTAATGGCGGGGGGACATGAGCAGTTCTTC. Its protein product is CASSVMAGGHEQFF. Full variable domain (remainder filled in from reference TRBV9 and TRBJ2-1): DSGVTQTPKHLITATGQRVTLRCSPRSGDLSVYWYQQSLDQGLQFLIQYYNGEERAKGNILERFSAQQFPDLHSELNLSSLELGDSALYFCASSVMAGGHEQFFGPGTRLTVL.

The chain combines TRBV6-5 with TRBJ2-7; 10 nucleotides line up with TRBD1. Germline V gives CDR1 MNHEY, CDR2 SVGAGI. The trim removed 7 bases at V and 5 bases at J, leaving 11 bases unmatched. This CDR3 is built from 15 residues. CDR3 coding DNA: TGTGCCAGCAAACCCGGGACAGGGGACTCTAACGAGCAGTACTTC. This encodes CASKPGTGDSNEQYF.

This clone was seen a few times. The gene calls are TRBV7-8 and TRBJ2-2, with D maybe TRBD2 (7 bases). V lost 8 bases, J lost 1 base, and 11 bases lay in between. The germline gives CDR1 SGHVS, CDR2 FQNEAQ. The CDR3 has 14 residues. CDR3 sequence: CASRGALNTGELFF. The CDR3 DNA reads TGTGCCAGCCGGGGGGCACTGAACACCGGGGAGCTGTTTTTT.

Concerning this clone: One junction end does not reproduce the germline sequence, and a read error may be involved. This chain connects TRBV6-1 to TRBJ2-3; weak D call: TRBD2 (7 bases). In germline, CDR1 is MNHNS, CDR2 SASEGT. CDR3 length equals 15 residues. This CDR3 reads CASSEGGGPTDTQYF. CDR3 nucleotides: TGTGCCAGCAGCGAAGGGGGGGGACCTACAGATACGCAGTATTTT.

The chain is built from TRBV2 and TRBJ2-3; 10 bases match TRBD1. V dropped 5 bases and J dropped 6; count of bases not matched to a gene: 11. The CDR3 has 16 amino acids. Germline CDR1 is SNHLY and CDR2 is FYNNEI. The CDR3 loop is CASSLGGTGVADTQYF. The DNA for the CDR3 is TGTGCCAGCAGTTTGGGCGGGACAGGGGTCGCCGATACGCAGTATTTT.

V and J are TRBV4-3 and TRBJ1-2; D unclear. Trimming shortened V by 4 bases and J by 0 bases, and 9 bases separated the two germline ends. The germline gives CDR1 LGHNA, CDR2 YSLEER. The CDR3 spans 14 residues. This CDR3 is CASSPSSTNYGYTF. CDR3 nucleotide sequence: TGCGCCAGCAGCCCGAGTTCTACTAACTATGGCTACACCTTC.

The chain uses TRBV7-2 and TRBJ1-1, with D uncertain. The germline V and J ends were trimmed by 3 bases and 3 bases, with 5 bases remaining between them. The CDR3 has 12 amino acids. CDR1 SGHTA and CDR2 FQGNSA come from the germline V gene. The CDR3 DNA sequence: TGTGCCAGCAGCTTCGGGGACACTGAAGCTTTCTTT. Translating gives CASSFGDTEAFF.

The chain couples TRBV9 to TRBJ2-3; TRBD2 is a possible D gene (6 bases). The CDR3 runs to 15 residues. Germline CDR1 and CDR2: SGDLS and YYNGEE. Trimming shortened V by 3 bases and J by 6 bases, and 17 bases separated the two germline ends. The CDR3 region is CASSAAGLYPDTQYF. CDR3 coding DNA: TGTGCCAGCAGCGCCGCGGGATTATATCCGGATACGCAGTATTTT.

The chain is built from TRBV30 and TRBJ1-6; 7 bases align to TRBD1. This CDR3 contains 16 residues. J gave up 10 bases and V 2 bases, and 14 bases lay outside the gene matches. CDR1 and CDR2 from the germline V gene are GTSNPN and SVGIG (reference sequence). The CDR3 DNA is TGTGCCTGGAGTCTAAGGACAGGACGAGGAGAGTCACCCCTCCACTTT. It codes for CAWSLRTGRGESPLHF.